This T cell receptor (beta chain) was sequenced during a study of radiotherapy plus CTLA-4 blockade in lung cancer. Study-level information: Around a sixth of patients responded objectively, and about 30% achieved disease control.

This CDR3 is built from 16 residues. Produced via immunoSEQ multiplex PCR; TCRdb's table is partial and in-frame only. Of tens of thousands of clones in the sample, 60% to 85% were seen once. This clone has just a few counts. The antigen remains undetermined. Study-level points and caveats: Interferon-beta, together with early blood T cell clone dynamics, reportedly best predicted response. Clones derived from tumor TCRs expanded in blood after radiotherapy plus ipilimumab.

Sample: peripheral blood, taken from a patient treated with radiotherapy plus ipilimumab. The rearrangement joins TRBV21-1 to TRBJ2-7; TRBD1 is taken as the D call from the table, unchecked against the DNA. TRBV21-1 is a listed pseudogene. The clonotype comes from a human donor with non-small cell lung cancer whose response to radiotherapy plus ipilimumab could not be evaluated. Some clones in this sample may be carry-over from other donors' samples. CDR3 nucleotides: TGTGCCAGCAGCAAATCCTATGAGGGGGTCTCCTACGAGCAGTACTTC. Its protein is CASSKSYEGVSYEQYF.